This TCR beta chain was captured in a study of CD8 T cells in Susac syndrome. The study's findings and limits: The study conceded that its TCR sequencing and HLA analysis involved relatively few individuals.

Reverse transcription of roughly 0.5 to 1 ug RNA was performed with random hexamers. TCRdb ran MiXCR on the immunoSEQ multiplex PCR reads and lists one entry per CDR3 protein. The sample lists 160,000 or so distinct CDR3 sequences, roughly 93% occurring once. The CDR3 extends over 13 amino acids. Germline V CDR1 and CDR2: SGHAT, FQNNGV. V lost 2 bases and J lost 2, with 6 bases in between. Worth noting for this clonotype: Its antigen remains unidentified.

The sequence came from a human donor in good health. The sample comprised CD4+ T cells from PBMCs. The chain is built from TRBV11-2 and TRBJ2-5; D is ambiguous. As DNA, the CDR3 is TGTGCCAGCAGCTTAACATCGCAAGAGACCCAGTACTTC. Encoded protein: CASSLTSQETQYF.